This is a list of T cell receptor beta chains from one sample in a study of control samples from healthy donors and cancer patients. Produced via immunoSEQ multiplex PCR; TCRdb's table is partial and in-frame only. This table has approximately 88,000 clones, 90% to 95% appearing once. The sequenced sample was blood. These receptors were taken from a woman aged 30 to 39 in good health. CDR3s include the opening cysteine and the closing phenylalanine or tryptophan. The order of the fields is clone size, J gene, D gene, V gene, CDR3 DNA, CDR3 protein. A D gene is named only where the DNA matches it firmly. The listing skips clone size in some rows; elsewhere it reads once, few, many or a size class.

clone size: NA; J gene: TRBJ2-7; D gene: NA; V gene: TRBV27; CDR3 DNA: TGTGCCAGCAGCCCCGGTAATCCCTACGAGCAGTACTTC; CDR3 protein: CASSPGNPYEQYF
clone size: few; J gene: TRBJ2-2; D gene: NA; V gene: TRBV7-9; CDR3 DNA: TGTGCCAGCAGCTTAGGAAGAGGCGGGGAGCTGTTTTTT; CDR3 protein: CASSLGRGGELFF
clone size: NA; J gene: TRBJ2-3; D gene: NA; V gene: TRBV9; CDR3 DNA: TGTGCCAGCAGCGTAGCGGTCTCTCGGGGTACGCAGTATTTT; CDR3 protein: CASSVAVSRGTQYF
clone size: once; J gene: TRBJ1-2; D gene: NA; V gene: TRBV2; CDR3 DNA: TGTGCCAGCAGTTCACAGCAGGGTGGGGGCTACACCTTC; CDR3 protein: CASSSQQGGGYTF
clone size: once; J gene: TRBJ1-2; D gene: NA; V gene: TRBV18; CDR3 DNA: TGTGCCAGCTCCAACCCGGCAGACCCTTCCTATGGCTACACCTTC; CDR3 protein: CASSNPADPSYGYTF
clone size: once; J gene: TRBJ1-5; D gene: NA; V gene: TRBV27; CDR3 DNA: TGTGCCAGCAGTTTATTCGGAAGGGCCAATCAGCCCCAGCATTTT; CDR3 protein: CASSLFGRANQPQHF
clone size: NA; J gene: TRBJ1-1; D gene: NA; V gene: TRBV12-5; CDR3 DNA: TGTGCTAGTGGTCAGGGTGACATGAACACTGAAGCTTTCTTT; CDR3 protein: CASGQGDMNTEAFF
clone size: NA; J gene: TRBJ2-7; D gene: NA; V gene: TRBV5-1; CDR3 DNA: TGCGCCAGCAGCCTCGATAATAGACAGCCTCCCTTTTACGAGCAGTACTTC; CDR3 protein: CASSLDNRQPPFYEQYF
clone size: once; J gene: TRBJ2-5; D gene: NA; V gene: TRBV3-1/TRBV3-2; CDR3 DNA: TGTGCCAGCAGCCACCCTAAGAGGAGACCACGAGAGACCCAGTACTTC; CDR3 protein: CASSHPKRRPRETQYF
clone size: NA; J gene: TRBJ2-1; D gene: TRBD2; V gene: TRBV9; CDR3 DNA: TGTGCCAGCAGCCCCGGGGGGGGACCCTACAATGAGCAGTTCTTC; CDR3 protein: CASSPGGGPYNEQFF
clone size: NA; J gene: TRBJ2-7; D gene: NA; V gene: TRBV30; CDR3 DNA: TGTGCCTGGAGTTCAGGACTGCGGCAGTACTTC; CDR3 protein: CAWSSGLRQYF
clone size: NA; J gene: TRBJ1-4; D gene: NA; V gene: TRBV10-2; CDR3 DNA: TGCGCCAGCAAAAGATTTAATGAAAAACTGTTTTTT; CDR3 protein: CASKRFNEKLFF
clone size: NA; J gene: TRBJ1-1; D gene: NA; V gene: TRBV4-1; CDR3 DNA: TGCGCCCGCCGCCGGCCGCCGACAGGCCCGAACACTGAAGCTTTCTTT; CDR3 protein: CARRRPPTGPNTEAFF
clone size: NA; J gene: TRBJ2-7; D gene: NA; V gene: TRBV11-2; CDR3 DNA: TGTGCCAGCGCCCCCCGGGCCGGGGGCAACTACGAGCAGTACTTC; CDR3 protein: CASAPRAGGNYEQYF
clone size: NA; J gene: TRBJ2-7; D gene: NA; V gene: TRBV29-1; CDR3 DNA: TGCAGCGTGGCTACCGCGGTCTACGAGCAGTACTTC; CDR3 protein: CSVATAVYEQYF
clone size: NA; J gene: TRBJ2-2; D gene: TRBD2; V gene: TRBV18; CDR3 DNA: TGTGCCAGCTCACCACGGGGACTAGGAGTCACCGGGGAGCTGTTTTTT; CDR3 protein: CASSPRGLGVTGELFF
clone size: NA; J gene: TRBJ1-4; D gene: NA; V gene: TRBV27; CDR3 DNA: TGTGCCAGCAGTTGGACAGCAGATAATGAAAAACTGTTTTTT; CDR3 protein: CASSWTADNEKLFF